This T cell receptor (beta chain) comes out of a study of cytomegalovirus exposure and HLA in healthy donors. Study details: Of the donors genotyped, approximately 430 in all, 75% to 90% fell in the Caucasian-associated ancestry cluster.

The donors (healthy individuals) were bone marrow donors. In the case of this clone: Antigen unknown.

Broader study findings: Prior analysis indicated that the majority of TCR beta V segments exhibited productivity approximately 87% or approximately 30% of the time. Near-uniform donor sequencing depth was presumed by presence/absence analyses.

Per germline, CDR1 SGHDN and CDR2 FVKESK. This CDR3 is built from 15 residues. The V end was cut by 0 bases, the J end by 1 base, with 9 bases between. PCR involved 60 Vbeta and 13 Jbeta primers. Measured with immunoSEQ multiplex PCR; TCRdb has only the in-frame clones, and not every one. The sample holds over 150,000 clones, under 80% seen once. The sequencing sample was made of PBMCs. The V and J genes are TRBV14 and TRBJ1-1; D unclear. The origin of this receptor is a man in his forties in good health and CMV-seronegative. The CDR3 loop is CASSQDNSGNTEAFF. CDR3 in DNA: TGTGCCAGCAGCCAAGATAACTCGGGGAACACTGAAGCTTTCTTT.